This TCR beta chain appears in the sequencing data of a study of T-cell memory formation after mild COVID-19. Whole-study context: Largely, the TCR clusters proved donor specific. The study's findings and limits: That cross-reactive memory joined was suggested by some responding clones appearing in pre-infection memory. Whether second-wave clones peaking at day 37 were SARS-CoV-2 specific went unconfirmed.

On this clonotype itself: What it binds is unknown.

V lost 8 bases and J lost 8, with 18 bases in between. The CDR3 loop spans 12 amino acids. Germline lookup yields CDR1 SQVTM and CDR2 ANQGSEA. 5'RACE primed from the constant segment yielded TCR alpha and TCR beta cDNA libraries bearing sample barcodes and UMIs. TCRdb used MiXCR to reprocess the 5' RACE reads, holding one entry per CDR3 protein. The repertoire has about 470,000 distinct CDR3 sequences, roughly 20% of them found once; the top ten carry roughly an eighth. Sequencing input: PBMCs or a T cell subset sorted from them (not recorded which). This TCR was recovered from an adult woman who had mild COVID-19 (a few samples of this study predate the infection). Cell type and time point are not known. The chain links TRBV29-1 to TRBJ1-2; no clear D. CDR3 protein: CSCLDMGEGYTF. The CDR3 DNA follows: TGCAGCTGTTTGGATATGGGCGAGGGCTACACCTTC.